This T cell receptor (beta chain) was captured by sequencing in a study of cytomegalovirus exposure and HLA in healthy donors. PCR primers comprised 60 Vbeta and 13 Jbeta primers. The data were produced by immunoSEQ multiplex PCR, yet TCRdb's version contains in-frame clones alone and is incomplete. There are under 200,000 clones in the sample; 60% to 80% occur only once, and around 2.9% lies in the top ten. Trimming cost V 8 bases and J 7 bases; bases outside gene matches: 5. The germline V gene has CDR1 LNHNV and CDR2 YYDKDF (reference sequence). This CDR3 is 13 amino acids long. The rearrangement uses TRBV15 and TRBJ2-1, with TRBD2 matching 10 bases. Material: PBMCs. The TCR sequence derives from a man aged 35-49 years in good health and CMV-seronegative. CDR3 DNA sequence: TGTGCCACCCGAGCGGGGGGGCGGAATGAGCAGTTCTTC. It is translated as CATRAGGRNEQFF.